This T cell receptor beta chain was observed in a study of T-cell memory formation after mild COVID-19. Libraries for TCRalpha and TCRbeta carried sample barcodes and unique molecular identifiers via 5'RACE. TCRdb independently ran MiXCR on the 5' RACE reads; one entry per CDR3 protein. The sample contains fewer than 600,000 distinct CDR3 sequences, less than 25% of which appear only once. Overall study findings and caveats: CD4+ contracting clones were found mainly in CM and EM, and CD8+ ones in EMRA. Whether second-wave clones peaking at day 37 were SARS-CoV-2 specific went unconfirmed.

For this clonotype: Its matching antigen is unknown.

Sequences were obtained from PBMCs or a T cell subset sorted from them (not recorded which). This TCR derives from an adult woman who had mild COVID-19 (a few samples of this study predate the infection). Cell type and time point are not known.

The CDR3 is CATSRGQASTGELFF. CDR3 bases: TGTGCCACCAGCCGGGGACAGGCCAGCACCGGGGAGCTGTTTTTT. The chain carries TRBV15 and TRBJ2-2; 8 nucleotides line up with TRBD1. The CDR3 loop spans 15 amino acids. CDR1 is LNHNV and CDR2 is YYDKDF in the germline V gene (reference sequence). With V trimmed by 5 bases and J by 4 bases, 6 bases remained unmatched.